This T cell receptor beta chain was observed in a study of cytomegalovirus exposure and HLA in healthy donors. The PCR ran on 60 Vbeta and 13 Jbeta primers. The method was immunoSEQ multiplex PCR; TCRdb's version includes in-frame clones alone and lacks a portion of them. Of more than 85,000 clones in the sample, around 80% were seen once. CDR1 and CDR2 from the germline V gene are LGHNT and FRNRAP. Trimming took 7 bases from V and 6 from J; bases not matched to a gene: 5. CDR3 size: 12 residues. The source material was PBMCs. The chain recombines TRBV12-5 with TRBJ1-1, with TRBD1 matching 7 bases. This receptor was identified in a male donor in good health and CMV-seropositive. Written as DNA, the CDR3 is TGTGCTAGTGCCCCCGACAGGGCTGAAGCTTTCTTT. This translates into CASAPDRAEAFF.